This entry lists 9 T cell receptor beta chains sequenced from one sample in a study of blood T cell repertoires in COVID-19 (TCRdb year 2020). The library was produced with the immunoSEQ multiplex PCR assay. Entries here come from immuneACCESS through TCRdb and include only in-frame sequences with V and J called. Some clones fail to appear in such tables; in the studies checked, an unresolved V gene covers under half of the shortfall, and the cause of the remainder is unknown. For this sample there are under 110,000 clones; 85% appear just once. Around 2% of the sample comes from the top ten. The sample taken for sequencing was peripheral blood. All receptors derive from a woman aged 70 to 79 with active or convalescent COVID-19.

The CDR3 loop reads CASTPGQGLLGELFF. The DNA for the CDR3 is TGCGCCAGCACCCCGGGACAGGGGCTCCTCGGGGAGCTGTTTTTT. The chain is built from TRBV5-1 and TRBJ2-2; 10 nucleotides line up with TRBD1. The CDR3 length is 15 residues. V shed 6 bases and J 7 bases; nucleotides not matched to a gene: 9. Germline values: CDR1 SGHRS, CDR2 YFSETQ.

This clone is a singleton in its sample. The chain couples TRBV19 to TRBJ1-1, with 8 bases lining up with TRBD1. The CDR3 contains 14 residues. The V segment lost 4 bases and the J segment 1 base; nucleotides outside the gene matches: 2. Germline assignment: CDR1 LNHDA and CDR2 SQIVND (reference sequence). This CDR3 is CASSTTGGNTEAFF. The CDR3 DNA reads TGTGCCAGTAGTACAACAGGGGGGAACACTGAAGCTTTCTTT.

This chain uses TRBV4-1 with TRBJ1-2, with a weak D call TRBD1 (6 bases). This CDR3 is built from 14 residues. V was trimmed by 4 bases and J by 2 bases, leaving 11 bases between them. Per the germline V gene, CDR1 is MGHRA and CDR2 is YSYEKL. CDR3 coding DNA: TGCGCCAGCAGCCGGGACACGGCGAACTATGGCTACACCTTC. Translation gives CASSRDTANYGYTF.

The V call is TRBV14, the J call TRBJ1-2; 11 bases map to TRBD1. With 2 bases clipped from V and 4 bases from J, the junction kept 3 bases outside the gene matches. The CDR3 is made up of 15 amino acids. Looked up from germline, CDR1 is SGHDN and CDR2 is FVKESK. CDR3 nucleotides: TGTGCCAGCAGCCAACGGGACAGGGGGGGCTATGGCTACACCTTC. As protein: CASSQRDRGGYGYTF. The complete variable domain, with remaining parts taken from reference TRBV14 and TRBJ1-2, reads EAGVTQFPSHSVIEKGQTVTLRCDPISGHDNLYWYRRVMGKEIKFLLHFVKESKQDESGMPNNRFLAERTGGTYSTLKVQPAELEDSGVYFCASSQRDRGGYGYTFGSGTRLTVV.

The CDR3 is CASSIGGGNEKLFF. CDR3 bases: TGTGCCAGCAGTATTGGGGGAGGCAATGAAAAACTGTTTTTT. This chain links TRBV28 with TRBJ1-4; possibly TRBD1 for D (5 bases). The CDR3 is made up of 14 amino acids. V lost 5 bases, J lost 5 bases, and 12 bases lay in between. Per germline, CDR1 MDHEN and CDR2 SYDVKM.

This chain joins TRBV7-9 and TRBJ1-3; TRBD1 matches 12 bases. J gave up 5 bases and V 5 bases, and 7 bases lay outside the gene matches. Germline V gene lookup returns CDR1 SEHNR and CDR2 FQNEAQ (reference sequence). The CDR3 has 16 amino acids. The CDR3 nucleotides are TGTGCCAGCAGCCCGACCGGGACAGGGGGCCGAAACACCATATATTTT. It encodes CASSPTGTGGRNTIYF.

The chain joins TRBV5-6 to TRBJ2-3, with D tentatively TRBD2 (5 bases). This CDR3 has 12 amino acids. CDR1 is SGHDT, CDR2 YYEEEE, per germline. Between the trimmed V and J ends, which lost 4 bases and 12 bases, there was a span of 15 bases. The CDR3 DNA reads TGTGCCAGCAGCCAAAGGACTCCCGCACAGTATTTT. Its protein is CASSQRTPAQYF. Complete variable domain (other parts from reference TRBV5-6 and TRBJ2-3): DAGVTQSPTHLIKTRGQQVTLRCSPKSGHDTVSWYQQALGQGPQFIFQYYEEEERQRGNFPDRFSGHQFPNYSSELNVNALLLGDSALYLCASSQRTPAQYFGPGTRLTVL.

The chain has TRBV5-1 and TRBJ2-7, with D tentatively TRBD2 (7 bases). The V end was cut by 1 base, the J end by 6 bases, with 11 bases between. The CDR3 runs to 13 residues. Germline CDR1 is SGHRS and CDR2 is YFSETQ. The CDR3 loop is CASSLRGGSEQYF. Here the CDR3 DNA reads TGCGCCAGCAGCTTGAGGGGGGGCAGCGAGCAGTACTTC.

The rearrangement links TRBV9 to TRBJ2-1; 11 positions match TRBD2. CDR1 SGDLS and CDR2 YYNGEE come from the germline V gene. The CDR3 sequence is 14 residues long. The ends lost 3 bases at V and 4 bases at J; junction bases unmatched: 0. The CDR3 DNA follows: TGTGCCAGCAGCGGGACTAGCGGGTACAATGAGCAGTTCTTC. It is translated as CASSGTSGYNEQFF.